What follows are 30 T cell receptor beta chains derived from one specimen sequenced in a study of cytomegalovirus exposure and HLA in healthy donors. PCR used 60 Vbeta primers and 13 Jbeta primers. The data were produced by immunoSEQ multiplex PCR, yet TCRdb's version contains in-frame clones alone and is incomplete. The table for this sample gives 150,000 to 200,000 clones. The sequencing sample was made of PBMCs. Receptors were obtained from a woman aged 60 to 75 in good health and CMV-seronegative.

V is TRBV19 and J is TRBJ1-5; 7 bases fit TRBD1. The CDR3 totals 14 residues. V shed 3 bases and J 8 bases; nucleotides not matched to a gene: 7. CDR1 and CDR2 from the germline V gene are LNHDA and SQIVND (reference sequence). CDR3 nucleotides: TGTGCCAGTAGTATGACAGCGACAGGGAAGCCCCAGCATTTT. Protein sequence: CASSMTATGKPQHF. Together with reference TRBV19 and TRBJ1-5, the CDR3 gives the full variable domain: DGGITQSPKYLFRKEGQNVTLSCEQNLNHDAMYWYRQDPGQGLRLIYYSQIVNDFQKGDIAEGYSVSREKKESFPLTVTSAQKNPTAFYLCASSMTATGKPQHFGDGTRLSIL.

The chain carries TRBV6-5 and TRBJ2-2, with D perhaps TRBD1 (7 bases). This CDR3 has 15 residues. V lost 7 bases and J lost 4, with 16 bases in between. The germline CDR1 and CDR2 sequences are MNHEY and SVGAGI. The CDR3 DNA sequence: TGTGCCAGCAAGTCCCAGGGGGGTCCCACCGGGGAGCTGTTTTTT. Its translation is CASKSQGGPTGELFF.

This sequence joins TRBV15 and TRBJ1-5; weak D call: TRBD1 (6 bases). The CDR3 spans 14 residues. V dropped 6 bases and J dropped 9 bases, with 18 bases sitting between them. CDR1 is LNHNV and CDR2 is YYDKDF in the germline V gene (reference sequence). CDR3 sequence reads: CATSQGRGFGPQHF. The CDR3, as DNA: TGTGCCACCAGTCAGGGAAGGGGGTTTGGGCCCCAGCATTTT.

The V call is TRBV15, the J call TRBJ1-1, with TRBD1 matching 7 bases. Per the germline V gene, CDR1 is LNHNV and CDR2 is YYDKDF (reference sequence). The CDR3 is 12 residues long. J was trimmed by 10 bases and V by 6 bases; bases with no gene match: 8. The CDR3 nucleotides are TGTGCCACCAGTCCTCATCGACAGGGAGCTTTCTTT. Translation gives CATSPHRQGAFF.

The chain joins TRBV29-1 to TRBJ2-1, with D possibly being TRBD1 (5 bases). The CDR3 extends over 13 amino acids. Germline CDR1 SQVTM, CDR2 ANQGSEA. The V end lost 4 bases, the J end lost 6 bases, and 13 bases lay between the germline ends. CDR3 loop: CSVALTAFNEQFF. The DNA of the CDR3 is TGCAGCGTTGCTTTGACAGCGTTCAATGAGCAGTTCTTC.

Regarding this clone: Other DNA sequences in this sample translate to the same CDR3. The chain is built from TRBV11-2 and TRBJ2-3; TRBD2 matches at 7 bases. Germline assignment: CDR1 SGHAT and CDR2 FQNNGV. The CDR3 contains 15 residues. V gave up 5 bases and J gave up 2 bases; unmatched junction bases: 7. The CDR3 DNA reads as TGTGCCAGCAGCCTGAGCGGGAAGTACACAGATACGCAGTATTTT. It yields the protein CASSLSGKYTDTQYF.

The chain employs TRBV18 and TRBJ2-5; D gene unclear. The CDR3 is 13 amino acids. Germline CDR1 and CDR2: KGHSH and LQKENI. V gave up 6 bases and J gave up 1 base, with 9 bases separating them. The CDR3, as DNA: TGTGCCAGCTCTCCGACAAGCCAAGAGACCCAGTACTTC. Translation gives CASSPTSQETQYF.

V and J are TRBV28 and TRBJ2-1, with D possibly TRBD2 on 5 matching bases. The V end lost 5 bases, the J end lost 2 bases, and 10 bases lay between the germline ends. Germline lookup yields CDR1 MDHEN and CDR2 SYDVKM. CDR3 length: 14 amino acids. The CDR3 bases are TGTGCCAGCAGTCCCTCGGGGACCTACAATGAGCAGTTCTTC. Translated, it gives CASSPSGTYNEQFF. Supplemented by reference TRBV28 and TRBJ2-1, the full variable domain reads DVKVTQSSRYLVKRTGEKVFLECVQDMDHENMFWYRQDPGLGLRLIYFSYDVKMKEKGDIPEGYSVSREKKERFSLILESASTNQTSMYLCASSPSGTYNEQFFGPGTRLTVL.

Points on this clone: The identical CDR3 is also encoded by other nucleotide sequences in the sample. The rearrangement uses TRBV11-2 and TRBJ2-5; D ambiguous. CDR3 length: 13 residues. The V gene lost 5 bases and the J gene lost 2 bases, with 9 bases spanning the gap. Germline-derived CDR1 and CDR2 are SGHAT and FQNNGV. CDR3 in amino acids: CASSPARQETQYF. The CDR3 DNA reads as TGTGCCAGCAGCCCAGCGAGGCAAGAGACCCAGTACTTC.

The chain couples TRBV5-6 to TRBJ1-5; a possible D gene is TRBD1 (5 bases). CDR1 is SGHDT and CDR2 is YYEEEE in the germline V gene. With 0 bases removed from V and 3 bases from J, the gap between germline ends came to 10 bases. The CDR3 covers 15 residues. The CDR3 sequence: CASSLEGADNQPQHF. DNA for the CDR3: TGTGCCAGCAGCTTGGAAGGGGCTGACAATCAGCCCCAGCATTTT.

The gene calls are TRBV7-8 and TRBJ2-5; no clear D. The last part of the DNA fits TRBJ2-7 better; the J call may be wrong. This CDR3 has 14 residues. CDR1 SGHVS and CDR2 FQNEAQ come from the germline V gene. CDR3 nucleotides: TGTGCCAGCAGCTTAGCCAGGCCTGTCTACGAGCAGTACTTC. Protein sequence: CASSLARPVYEQYF.

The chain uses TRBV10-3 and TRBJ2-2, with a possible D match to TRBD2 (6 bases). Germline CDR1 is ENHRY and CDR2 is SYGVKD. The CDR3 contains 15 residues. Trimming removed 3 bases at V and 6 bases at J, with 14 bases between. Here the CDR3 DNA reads TGTGCCATCAGTGAACAGGCCTCGGGGGCCGGGGAGCTGTTTTTT. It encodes CAISEQASGAGELFF.

The CDR3 region is CASGLAGADTQYF. The CDR3 DNA reads TGTGCCAGCGGACTAGCGGGAGCAGATACGCAGTATTTT. The chain has TRBV6-1 and TRBJ2-3, with TRBD2 matching 13 bases. The CDR3 totals 13 residues. Per germline, CDR1 MNHNS and CDR2 SASEGT. V lost 8 bases and J lost 4; bases outside the gene matches: 0.

The CDR3 nucleotides read TGTGCCAGCTCACCACCGAATTCGGGGGGGCTCGCGGCTAACACTGAAGCTTTCTTT. Its protein product is CASSPPNSGGLAANTEAFF. The chain carries TRBV18 and TRBJ1-1; a possible D gene is TRBD1 (6 bases). The length of the CDR3 is 19 residues. With 0 bases removed from V and 2 bases from J, the gap between germline ends came to 22 bases. Germline assignment: CDR1 KGHSH and CDR2 LQKENI.

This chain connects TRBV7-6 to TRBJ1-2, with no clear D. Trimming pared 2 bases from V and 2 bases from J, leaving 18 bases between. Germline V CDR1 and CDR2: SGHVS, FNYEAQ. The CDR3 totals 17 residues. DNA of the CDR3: TGTGCCAGCAGCTTAAGATCAGAGCGGGTAGGGAACTATGGCTACACCTTC. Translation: CASSLRSERVGNYGYTF.

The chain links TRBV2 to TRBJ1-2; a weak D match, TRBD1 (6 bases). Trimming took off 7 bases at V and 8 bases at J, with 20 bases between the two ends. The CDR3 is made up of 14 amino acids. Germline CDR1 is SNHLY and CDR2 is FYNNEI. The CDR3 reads CASTLDSPSGGYTF. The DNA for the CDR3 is TGTGCCAGCACTTTGGACAGTCCCTCCGGCGGCTACACCTTC.

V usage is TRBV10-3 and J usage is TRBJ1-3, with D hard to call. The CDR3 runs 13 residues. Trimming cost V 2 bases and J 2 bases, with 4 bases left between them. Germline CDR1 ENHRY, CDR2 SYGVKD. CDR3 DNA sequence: TGTGCCATCAGTGAGGGCCCTGGAAACACCATATATTTT. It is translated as CAISEGPGNTIYF.

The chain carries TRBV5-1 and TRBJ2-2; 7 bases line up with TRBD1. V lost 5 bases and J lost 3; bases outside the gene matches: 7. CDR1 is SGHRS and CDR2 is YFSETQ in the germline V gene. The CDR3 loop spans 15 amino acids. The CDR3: CASSMTGIDTGELFF. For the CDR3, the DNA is TGCGCCAGCAGTATGACAGGGATAGACACCGGGGAGCTGTTTTTT. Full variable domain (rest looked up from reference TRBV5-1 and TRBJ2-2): KAGVTQTPRYLIKTRGQQVTLSCSPISGHRSVSWYQQTPGQGLQFLFEYFSETQRNKGNFPGRFSGRQFSNSRSEMNVSTLELGDSALYLCASSMTGIDTGELFFGEGSRLTVL.

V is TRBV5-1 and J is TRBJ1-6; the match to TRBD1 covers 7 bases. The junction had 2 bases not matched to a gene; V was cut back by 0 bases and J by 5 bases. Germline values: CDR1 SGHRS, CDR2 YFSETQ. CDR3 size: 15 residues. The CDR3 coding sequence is TGCGCCAGCAGCTTGGGGCAGGGGGATAATTCACCCCTCCACTTT. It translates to CASSLGQGDNSPLHF. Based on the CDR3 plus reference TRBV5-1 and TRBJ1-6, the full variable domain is KAGVTQTPRYLIKTRGQQVTLSCSPISGHRSVSWYQQTPGQGLQFLFEYFSETQRNKGNFPGRFSGRQFSNSRSEMNVSTLELGDSALYLCASSLGQGDNSPLHFGNGTRLTVT.

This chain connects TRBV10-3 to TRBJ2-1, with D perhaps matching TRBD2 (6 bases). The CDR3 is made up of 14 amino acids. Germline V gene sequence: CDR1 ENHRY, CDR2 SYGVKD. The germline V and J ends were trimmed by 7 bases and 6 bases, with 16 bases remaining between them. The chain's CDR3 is CAIMELASGNEQFF. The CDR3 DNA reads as TGTGCCATCATGGAACTAGCTTCGGGCAATGAGCAGTTCTTC.

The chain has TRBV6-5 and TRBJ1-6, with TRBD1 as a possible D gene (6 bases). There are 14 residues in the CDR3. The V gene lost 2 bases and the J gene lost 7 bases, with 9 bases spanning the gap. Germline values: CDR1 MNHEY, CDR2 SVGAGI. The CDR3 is CASSYGTSNSPLHF. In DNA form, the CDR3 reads TGTGCCAGCAGTTACGGGACAAGCAATTCACCCCTCCACTTT.

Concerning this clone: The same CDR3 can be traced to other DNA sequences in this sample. CDR3 sequence reads: CASSWTGGTEAFF. In nucleotides, the CDR3 is TGTGCCAGCTCCTGGACAGGGGGCACTGAAGCTTTCTTT. The chain combines TRBV27 with TRBJ1-1; 10 positions agree with TRBD1. The CDR3 sequence is 13 residues long. The germline V gene encodes CDR1 MNHEY and CDR2 SMNVEV (reference sequence). V was pared by 8 bases and J by 4 bases, with 4 bases of the junction left unmatched.

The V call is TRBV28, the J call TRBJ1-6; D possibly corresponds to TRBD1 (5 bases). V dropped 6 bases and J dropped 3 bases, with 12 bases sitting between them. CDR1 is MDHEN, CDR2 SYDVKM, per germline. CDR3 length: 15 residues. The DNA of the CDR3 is TGTGCCAGCAGCCGAAGACAGCTCTATAATTCACCCCTCCACTTT. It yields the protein CASSRRQLYNSPLHF.

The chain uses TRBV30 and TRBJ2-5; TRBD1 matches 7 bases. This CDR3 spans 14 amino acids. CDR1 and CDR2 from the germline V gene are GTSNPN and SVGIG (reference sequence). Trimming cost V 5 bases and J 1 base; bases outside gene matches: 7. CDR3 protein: CAWAKYRGQETQYF. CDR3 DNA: TGTGCCTGGGCCAAGTACAGGGGCCAAGAGACCCAGTACTTC.

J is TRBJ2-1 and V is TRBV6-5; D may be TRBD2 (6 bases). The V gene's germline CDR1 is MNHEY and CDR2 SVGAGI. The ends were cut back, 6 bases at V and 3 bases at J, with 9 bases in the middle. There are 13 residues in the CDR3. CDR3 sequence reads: CASREDYYNEQFF. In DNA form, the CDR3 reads TGTGCCAGCAGGGAGGACTACTACAATGAGCAGTTCTTC.

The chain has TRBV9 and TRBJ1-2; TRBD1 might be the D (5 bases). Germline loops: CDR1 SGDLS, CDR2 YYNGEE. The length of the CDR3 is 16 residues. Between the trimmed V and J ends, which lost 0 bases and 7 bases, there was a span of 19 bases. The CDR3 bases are TGTGCCAGCAGCGTAGAACCGGGGGGGGGAGGAAGTGGCTACACCTTC. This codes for CASSVEPGGGGSGYTF.

Here the CDR3 DNA reads TGTGCCAGCAGTGAAAGAGGGCATGAAGCTTTCTTT. The encoded protein is CASSERGHEAFF. The chain carries TRBV14 and TRBJ1-1; D is unresolved. Germline lookup yields CDR1 SGHDN and CDR2 FVKESK. CDR3 length: 12 residues. V dropped 6 bases and J dropped 7 bases, with 12 bases sitting between them.

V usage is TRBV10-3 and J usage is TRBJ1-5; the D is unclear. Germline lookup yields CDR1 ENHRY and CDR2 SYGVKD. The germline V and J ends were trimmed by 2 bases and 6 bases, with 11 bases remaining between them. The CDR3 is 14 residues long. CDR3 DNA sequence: TGTGCCATCAGTGAGGCCCCCACCAGTCAGCCCCAGCATTTT. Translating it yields CAISEAPTSQPQHF.

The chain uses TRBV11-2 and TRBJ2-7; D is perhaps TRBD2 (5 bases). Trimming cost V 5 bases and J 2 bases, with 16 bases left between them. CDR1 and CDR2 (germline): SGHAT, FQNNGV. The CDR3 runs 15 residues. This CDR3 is CASSKYSSGTYEQYF. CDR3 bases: TGTGCCAGCAGCAAATACAGCAGCGGTACCTACGAGCAGTACTTC.

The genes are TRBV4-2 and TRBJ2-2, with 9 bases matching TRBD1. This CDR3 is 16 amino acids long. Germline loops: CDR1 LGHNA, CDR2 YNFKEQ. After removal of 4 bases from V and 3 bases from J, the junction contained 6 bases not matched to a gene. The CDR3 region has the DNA TGTGCCAGCAGCCCTATTCGACAGGGGGACACCGGGGAGCTGTTTTTT. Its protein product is CASSPIRQGDTGELFF.